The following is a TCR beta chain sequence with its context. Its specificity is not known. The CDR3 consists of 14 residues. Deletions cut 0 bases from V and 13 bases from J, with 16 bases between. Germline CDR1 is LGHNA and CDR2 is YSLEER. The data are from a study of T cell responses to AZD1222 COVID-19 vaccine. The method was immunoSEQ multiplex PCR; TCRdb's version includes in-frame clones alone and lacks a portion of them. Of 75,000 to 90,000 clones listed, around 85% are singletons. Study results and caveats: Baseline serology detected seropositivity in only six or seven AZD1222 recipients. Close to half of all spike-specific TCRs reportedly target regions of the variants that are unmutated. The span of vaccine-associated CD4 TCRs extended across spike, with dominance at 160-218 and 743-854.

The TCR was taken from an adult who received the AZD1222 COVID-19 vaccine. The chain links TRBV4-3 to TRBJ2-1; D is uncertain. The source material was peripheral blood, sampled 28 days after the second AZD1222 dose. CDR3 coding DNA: TGCGCCAGCAGCCAAGAAGTTTCGGATTCAGGCCAGTTCTTC. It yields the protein CASSQEVSDSGQFF.